This T cell receptor (beta chain) was documented in a study of blood T cell repertoires in COVID-19. About the research overall: The origin of the acute and convalescent COVID-19 samples was the United States, Italy and Spain. T cells, B-cell-depleted T cells, or PBMCs supplied cDNA or gDNA.

CDR3 length: 14 residues. V was cut by 3 bases and J by 0 bases, with 11 bases left in between. Per the germline V gene, CDR1 is DFQATT and CDR2 is SNEGSKA (reference sequence). Per the authors' pipeline: How many nucleated cells were present was estimated from reference gene primer amplification. Repertoires were generated with immunoSEQ multiplex PCR, while TCRdb's copy carries only in-frame clones and drops some. The V and J calls and clone size were taken over from that table, and D and trimming were inferred from the DNA. Among some 66,000 clones listed, 85% to 90% were seen once. Sample: peripheral blood. This chain uses TRBV20-1 with TRBJ1-1; tentatively, D is TRBD1 (5 bases). The clonotype comes from a woman aged 60-75 years with acute or convalescent COVID-19. CDR3 nucleotides: TGCAGTGCTAGTAGGGGCCATATGAACACTGAAGCTTTCTTT. Its protein is CSASRGHMNTEAFF.